A single sample gave rise to the 22 T cell receptor beta chains below, sequenced in a study of blood T cell repertoires in COVID-19. Generated by immunoSEQ multiplex PCR, the TCRdb table keeps only in-frame clones and is missing some. The sample includes roughly 200,000 clones, about 88% of them seen just once. The sequencing input was PBMCs or T cells enriched from blood (not recorded which). Receptor source: a young woman who had been exposed to COVID-19.

The rearrangement links TRBV11-2 to TRBJ2-3, with D perhaps TRBD1 (5 bases). Germline CDR1 reads SGHAT; CDR2 reads FQNNGV. This CDR3 region has 13 residues. With 3 bases removed from V and 7 bases from J, the gap between germline ends came to 11 bases. The CDR3 here is CASSFPGLNTQYF. CDR3 DNA sequence: TGTGCCAGCAGCTTCCCAGGGCTTAATACGCAGTATTTT.

The chain is built from TRBV18 and TRBJ2-7; weak D call: TRBD2 (6 bases). The ends were cut back, 3 bases at V and 2 bases at J, with 14 bases in the middle. Germline-derived CDR1 and CDR2 are KGHSH and LQKENI. There are 15 residues in the CDR3. The CDR3 loop is CASSPRDASAYEQYF. CDR3 DNA sequence: TGTGCCAGCTCACCGCGGGACGCTTCGGCCTACGAGCAGTACTTC.

This chain links TRBV28 with TRBJ2-5; TRBD2 matches at 11 bases. This CDR3 comprises 16 residues. CDR1 is MDHEN and CDR2 is SYDVKM in the germline V gene. V trimming: 2 bases; J trimming: 4 bases; junction bases outside the gene matches: 6. The CDR3 sequence: CASSLIAGGPRETQYF. The CDR3 DNA reads as TGTGCCAGCAGTTTAATAGCGGGGGGGCCCCGAGAGACCCAGTACTTC.

The chain is built from TRBV30 and TRBJ1-1; D gene uncertain. Germline lookup yields CDR1 GTSNPN and CDR2 SVGIG (reference sequence). V was cut by 2 bases and J by 3 bases, with 10 bases left in between. This CDR3 is built from 13 residues. The CDR3 sequence: CAWSRGFDTEAFF. The CDR3, as DNA: TGTGCCTGGAGTAGAGGGTTTGACACTGAAGCTTTCTTT.

This chain uses TRBV20-1 with TRBJ2-7; no definite D call. The CDR3 contains 11 residues. Germline V gene sequence: CDR1 DFQATT, CDR2 SNEGSKA (reference sequence). V was clipped by 7 bases and J by 5 bases, with 12 bases between them. CDR3 DNA: TGCAGTGTTTCGGGTCGGCACGAGCAGTACTTC. Its protein is CSVSGRHEQYF.

This chain uses TRBV29-1 with TRBJ1-1; D is uncertain. Trimming stripped 6 bases from V and 4 bases from J, with 15 bases between. The CDR3 contains 13 residues. Germline CDR1 SQVTM, CDR2 ANQGSEA. As DNA, the CDR3 is TGCAGCGTCGCCTATGTCGGAGGCACTGAAGCTTTCTTT. Residues: CSVAYVGGTEAFF.

This rearrangement joins TRBV11-2 to TRBJ2-6; 11 bases are shared with TRBD2. CDR1 SGHAT and CDR2 FQNNGV come from the germline V gene. The V and J ends lost 1 base and 3 bases, in that order; junction bases with no gene match: 5. There are 18 residues in the CDR3. CDR3 sequence: CASSLVSGGAFGANVLTF. The CDR3, as DNA: TGTGCCAGCAGCTTAGTTAGCGGGGGGGCCTTTGGGGCCAACGTCCTGACTTTC.

The V call is TRBV28, the J call TRBJ1-5; D is possibly TRBD1 (6 bases). V lost 5 bases and J 3 bases, leaving 17 bases between the germline ends. This CDR3 is 16 amino acids long. Germline CDR1 MDHEN, CDR2 SYDVKM. This chain's CDR3 is CASSPWGGEDNQPQHF. Written as DNA, the CDR3 is TGTGCCAGCAGTCCCTGGGGGGGCGAGGACAATCAGCCCCAGCATTTT.

This clone came up a few times. The chain combines TRBV7-3 with TRBJ2-1; the D gene is possibly TRBD2 (5 bases). This CDR3 region has 13 residues. Germline CDR1 reads SGHTA; CDR2 reads FQGTGA. V lost 6 bases and J 7 bases, leaving 13 bases between the germline ends. The CDR3 nucleotides read TGTGCCAGCAGTCCTGGACTGGGGAATGAGCAGTTCTTC. This encodes CASSPGLGNEQFF.

The chain recombines TRBV7-3 with TRBJ1-6; TRBD1 is a possible D gene (6 bases). V was shortened by 2 bases and J by 8 bases, with 19 bases between the two germline ends. The CDR3 has 17 residues. Germline loops: CDR1 SGHTA, CDR2 FQGTGA. CDR3 sequence (DNA): TGTGCCAGCAGCTTATATCCACCCGGACAGTTAGATTCACCCCTCCACTTT. It encodes CASSLYPPGQLDSPLHF.

About this clone itself: This sample includes further DNA sequences coding for the same CDR3. CDR3 amino acids: CASSPQGTGELFF. The CDR3 region has the DNA TGTGCCAGCAGTCCCCAGGGCACCGGGGAGCTGTTTTTT. The V call is TRBV12-3 or TRBV12-4, the J call TRBJ2-2, with D possibly being TRBD1 (5 bases). The CDR3 length is 13 residues. The ends were cut back, 5 bases at V and 4 bases at J, with 8 bases in the middle.

The chain recombines TRBV6-1 with TRBJ1-2; D is possibly TRBD1 (5 bases). This CDR3 region has 14 residues. Deletions cut 2 bases from V and 4 bases from J, with 11 bases between. CDR1 and CDR2 from the germline V gene are MNHNS and SASEGT. CDR3 DNA: TGTGCCAGCAGTGAAAGGGGTCCAGGCTATGGCTACACCTTC. It is translated as CASSERGPGYGYTF.

V gene TRBV3-1 (or the pseudogene TRBV3-2) combines with J gene TRBJ1-4; 10 nucleotides align to TRBD1. The germline V gene has CDR1 LGHDT and CDR2 YNNKEL (reference sequence). With 4 bases clipped from V and 8 bases from J, the junction kept 1 base outside the gene matches. The CDR3 spans 13 residues. CDR3 sequence: CASSRTGGEKLFF. CDR3 DNA: TGTGCCAGCAGCCGGACAGGGGGGGAAAAACTGTTTTTT.

This chain connects TRBV2 to TRBJ1-6, with TRBD1 identical over 7 bases. The V and J ends lost 4 bases and 7 bases, in that order; junction bases with no gene match: 4. The CDR3 length is 14 residues. Germline CDR1 and CDR2: SNHLY and FYNNEI. The CDR3 DNA is TGTGCCAGCAGTGCTACAGGGGTAAATTCACCCCTCCACTTT. The encoded protein is CASSATGVNSPLHF.

The V and J genes are TRBV19 and TRBJ1-5; no clear D gene. Trimming stripped 3 bases from V and 0 bases from J, with 9 bases between. Germline V lookup: CDR1 LNHDA, CDR2 SQIVND (reference sequence). CDR3 length: 15 residues. CDR3 coding DNA: TGTGCCAGTAGTATTGGCAGCGGTAGCAATCAGCCCCAGCATTTT. The encoded protein is CASSIGSGSNQPQHF.

This sequence joins TRBV7-3 and TRBJ1-6; tentatively, D is TRBD1 (5 bases). V lost 5 bases and J 10 bases, leaving 21 bases between the germline ends. CDR3 length: 16 residues. CDR1 and CDR2 (germline): SGHTA, FQGTGA. The CDR3 sequence is CASSPGGPPGGSPLHF. The DNA of the CDR3 is TGTGCCAGCAGCCCGGGGGGTCCCCCCGGGGGATCACCCCTCCACTTT.

On this clone: Its ends do not fully match the called genes, so a read error is possible. This rearrangement joins TRBV28 to TRBJ1-5, with 7 bases matching TRBD1. Germline lookup yields CDR1 MDHEN and CDR2 SYDVKM. The CDR3 consists of 12 residues. Here the CDR3 DNA reads TGTGCCAGCAGTTTAGAGGGGACAGATGCAATTTTT. Amino acids: CASSLEGTDAIF.

J is TRBJ2-7 and V is TRBV11-2; D gene unclear. The CDR3 runs 13 residues. Trimming cost V 0 bases and J 2 bases, with 5 bases left between them. Germline CDR1 is SGHAT and CDR2 is FQNNGV. CDR3 coding DNA: TGTGCCAGCAGCTTAGATCACACCTACGAGCAGTACTTC. Translation gives CASSLDHTYEQYF.

The rearrangement links TRBV7-9 to TRBJ2-1, with 8 bases lining up with TRBD1. This CDR3 region has 15 residues. Looked up from germline, CDR1 is SEHNR and CDR2 is FQNEAQ (reference sequence). The V and J ends lost 4 bases and 10 bases, in that order; junction bases with no gene match: 12. CDR3: CASSSPGTGPVEQFF. The CDR3 DNA sequence: TGTGCCAGCAGCTCTCCCGGGACAGGACCAGTGGAGCAGTTCTTC. Looking up the rest from reference TRBV7-9 and TRBJ2-1 gives the full variable domain: DTGVSQNPRHKITKRGQNVTFRCDPISEHNRLYWYRQTLGQGPEFLTYFQNEAQLEKSRLLSDRFSAERPKGSFSTLEIQRTEQGDSAMYLCASSSPGTGPVEQFFGPGTRLTVL.

The chain recombines TRBV7-3 with TRBJ1-1; 7 positions agree with TRBD1. CDR3 length: 13 residues. V shed 3 bases and J 5 bases; nucleotides not matched to a gene: 3. The germline gives CDR1 SGHTA, CDR2 FQGTGA. The CDR3 DNA sequence: TGTGCCAGCAGCTTCGGGACAGCTACTGAAGCTTTCTTT. Protein: CASSFGTATEAFF.

Only a few counts were recorded for this clone. The chain recombines TRBV3-1 (or the pseudogene TRBV3-2) with TRBJ2-2, with D tentatively TRBD2 (6 bases). In germline, CDR1 is LGHDT, CDR2 YNNKEL (reference sequence). V dropped 5 bases and J dropped 4 bases, with 14 bases sitting between them. The CDR3 extends over 15 amino acids. The CDR3 DNA is TGTGCCAGCAGCGGTGCTAGCGTGTCCACCGGGGAGCTGTTTTTT. Its protein is CASSGASVSTGELFF.

This clone was detected only once. The rearrangement uses TRBV7-2 and TRBJ2-3; possibly TRBD1 for D (5 bases). Trimming removed 4 bases at V and 1 base at J, with 9 bases between. CDR3 length: 14 residues. Per germline, CDR1 SGHTA and CDR2 FQGNSA. The CDR3 nucleotides are TGTGCCAGCAGCTCTCCAGGGCGCACAGATACGCAGTATTTT. Translated, it gives CASSSPGRTDTQYF. Based on the CDR3 plus reference TRBV7-2 and TRBJ2-3, the full variable domain is GAGVSQSPSNKVTEKGKDVELRCDPISGHTALYWYRQSLGQGLEFLIYFQGNSAPDKSGLPSDRFSAERTGGSVSTLTIQRTQQEDSAVYLCASSSPGRTDTQYFGPGTRLTVL.